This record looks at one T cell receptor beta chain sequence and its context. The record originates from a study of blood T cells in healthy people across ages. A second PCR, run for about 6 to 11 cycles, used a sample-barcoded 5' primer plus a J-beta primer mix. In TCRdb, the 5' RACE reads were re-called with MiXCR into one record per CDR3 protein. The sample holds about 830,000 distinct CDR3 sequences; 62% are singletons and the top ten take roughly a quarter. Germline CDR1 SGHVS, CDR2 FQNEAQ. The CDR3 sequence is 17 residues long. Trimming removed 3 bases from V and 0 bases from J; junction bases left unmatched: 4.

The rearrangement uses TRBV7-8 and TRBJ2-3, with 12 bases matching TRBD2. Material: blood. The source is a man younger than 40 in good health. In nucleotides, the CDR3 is TGTGCCAGCAGCTTCACTAGCGGGGGGTTTAGCACAGATACGCAGTATTTT. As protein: CASSFTSGGFSTDTQYF.